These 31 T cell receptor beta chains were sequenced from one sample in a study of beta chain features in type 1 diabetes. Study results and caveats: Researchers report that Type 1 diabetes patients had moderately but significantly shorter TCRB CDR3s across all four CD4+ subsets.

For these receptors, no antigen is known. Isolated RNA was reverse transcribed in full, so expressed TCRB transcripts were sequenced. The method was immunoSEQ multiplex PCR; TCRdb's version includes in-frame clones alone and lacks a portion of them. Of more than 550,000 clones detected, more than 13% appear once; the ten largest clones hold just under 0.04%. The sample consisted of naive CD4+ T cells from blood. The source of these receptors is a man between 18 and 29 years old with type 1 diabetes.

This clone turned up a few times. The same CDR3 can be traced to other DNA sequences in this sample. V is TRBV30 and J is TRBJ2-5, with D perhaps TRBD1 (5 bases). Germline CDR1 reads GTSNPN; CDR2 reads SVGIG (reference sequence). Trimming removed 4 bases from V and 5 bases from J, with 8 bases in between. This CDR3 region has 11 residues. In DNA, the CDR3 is TGTGCCTGGACAGGGCTGGAGACCCAGTACTTC. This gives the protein CAWTGLETQYF.

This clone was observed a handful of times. The CDR3 DNA sequence: TGTGCCAGCAACCTTATGACAGGGGGCGGAGAGGAGCAGTACTTC. As protein: CASNLMTGGGEEQYF. The chain carries TRBV2 and TRBJ2-7; 10 bases line up with TRBD1. CDR3 length equals 15 residues. V lost 7 bases and J lost 7; bases outside the gene matches: 13. Looked up from germline, CDR1 is SNHLY and CDR2 is FYNNEI.

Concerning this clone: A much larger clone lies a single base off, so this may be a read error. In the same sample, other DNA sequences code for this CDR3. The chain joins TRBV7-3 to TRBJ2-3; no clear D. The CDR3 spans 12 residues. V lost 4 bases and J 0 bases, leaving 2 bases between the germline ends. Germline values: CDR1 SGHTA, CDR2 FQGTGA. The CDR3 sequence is CASSSSTDTQYF. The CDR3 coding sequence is TGTGCCAGCAGCTCTAGCACAGATACGCAGTATTTT.

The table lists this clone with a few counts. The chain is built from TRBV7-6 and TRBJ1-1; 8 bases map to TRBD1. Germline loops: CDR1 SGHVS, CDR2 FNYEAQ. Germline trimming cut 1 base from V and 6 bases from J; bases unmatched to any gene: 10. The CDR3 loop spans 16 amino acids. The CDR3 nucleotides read TGTGCCAGCAGCTTAGTCCCAGGACAGGGAGCTTCTGAAGCTTTCTTT. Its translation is CASSLVPGQGASEAFF.

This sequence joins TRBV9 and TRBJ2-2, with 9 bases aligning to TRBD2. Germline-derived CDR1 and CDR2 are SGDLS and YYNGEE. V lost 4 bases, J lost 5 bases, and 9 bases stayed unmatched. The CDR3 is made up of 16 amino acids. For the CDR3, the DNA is TGTGCCAGCAGCCCCCTAGCGGGGATCAGTACCGGGGAGCTGTTTTTT. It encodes CASSPLAGISTGELFF.

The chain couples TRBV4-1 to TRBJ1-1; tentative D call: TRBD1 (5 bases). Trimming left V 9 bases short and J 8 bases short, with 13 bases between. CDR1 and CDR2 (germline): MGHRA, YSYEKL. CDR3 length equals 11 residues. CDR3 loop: CASGTAPEAFF. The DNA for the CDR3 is TGCGCCAGTGGGACGGCTCCCGAAGCTTTCTTT.

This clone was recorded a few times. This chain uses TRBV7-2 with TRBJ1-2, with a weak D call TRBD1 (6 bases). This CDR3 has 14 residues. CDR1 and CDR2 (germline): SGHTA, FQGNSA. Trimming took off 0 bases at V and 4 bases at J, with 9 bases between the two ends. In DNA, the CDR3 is TGTGCCAGCAGCTTAGCTCCAGGGGTCTATGGCTACACCTTC. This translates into CASSLAPGVYGYTF.

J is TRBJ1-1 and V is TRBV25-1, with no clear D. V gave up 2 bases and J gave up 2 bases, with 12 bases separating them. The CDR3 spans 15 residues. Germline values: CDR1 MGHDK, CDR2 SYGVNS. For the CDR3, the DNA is TGTGCCAGCAGTGAACCAGGAAGAGGAAACACTGAAGCTTTCTTT. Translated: CASSEPGRGNTEAFF.

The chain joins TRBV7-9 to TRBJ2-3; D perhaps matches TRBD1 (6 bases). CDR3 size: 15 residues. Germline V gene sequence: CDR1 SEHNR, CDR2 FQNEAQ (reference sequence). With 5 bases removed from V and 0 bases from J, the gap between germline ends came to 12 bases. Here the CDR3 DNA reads TGTGCCAGCAGCCAAATAGGGGGAAGCACAGATACGCAGTATTTT. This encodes CASSQIGGSTDTQYF.

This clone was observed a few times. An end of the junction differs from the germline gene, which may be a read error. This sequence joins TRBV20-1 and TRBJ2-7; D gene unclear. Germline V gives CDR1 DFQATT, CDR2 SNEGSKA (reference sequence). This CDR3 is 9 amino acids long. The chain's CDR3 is CSAAPGILF. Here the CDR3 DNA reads TGCAGTGCTGCCCCGGGTATCCTCTTC.

CDR3 DNA: TGTGCCAGCAGTGACTTGGGACAGGGTAGATCGGAGACCCAGTACTTC. This translates into CASSDLGQGRSETQYF. This chain connects TRBV25-1 to TRBJ2-5; 9 nucleotides match TRBD1. Germline assignment: CDR1 MGHDK and CDR2 SYGVNS. V dropped 3 bases and J dropped 5; count of bases not matched to a gene: 10. The CDR3 sequence is 16 residues long.

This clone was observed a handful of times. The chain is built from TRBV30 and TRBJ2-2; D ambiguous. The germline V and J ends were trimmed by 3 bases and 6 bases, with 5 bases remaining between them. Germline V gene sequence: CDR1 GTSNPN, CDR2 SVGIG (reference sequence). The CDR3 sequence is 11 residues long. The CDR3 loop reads CAWRRSGELFF. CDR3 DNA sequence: TGTGCCTGGAGACGATCCGGGGAGCTGTTTTTT.

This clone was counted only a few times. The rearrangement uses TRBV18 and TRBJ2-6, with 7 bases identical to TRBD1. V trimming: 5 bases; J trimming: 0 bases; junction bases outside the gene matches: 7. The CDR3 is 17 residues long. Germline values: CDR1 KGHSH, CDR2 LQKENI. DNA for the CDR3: TGTGCCAGCTCAAGTAATACAGGGGACTCTGGGGCCAACGTCCTGACTTTC. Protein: CASSSNTGDSGANVLTF.

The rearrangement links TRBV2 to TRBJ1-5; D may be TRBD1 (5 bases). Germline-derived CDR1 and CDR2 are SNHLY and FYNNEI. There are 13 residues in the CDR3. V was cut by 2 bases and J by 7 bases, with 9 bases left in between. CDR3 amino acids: CASSESRGQPQHF. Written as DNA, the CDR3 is TGTGCCAGCAGTGAATCCCGGGGCCAGCCCCAGCATTTT.

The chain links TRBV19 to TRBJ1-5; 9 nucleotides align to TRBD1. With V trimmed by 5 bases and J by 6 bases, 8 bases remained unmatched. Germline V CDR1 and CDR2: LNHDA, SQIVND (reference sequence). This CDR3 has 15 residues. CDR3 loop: CASSLRDREVQPQHF. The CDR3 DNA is TGTGCCAGTAGTTTGCGGGACAGGGAAGTTCAGCCCCAGCATTTT.

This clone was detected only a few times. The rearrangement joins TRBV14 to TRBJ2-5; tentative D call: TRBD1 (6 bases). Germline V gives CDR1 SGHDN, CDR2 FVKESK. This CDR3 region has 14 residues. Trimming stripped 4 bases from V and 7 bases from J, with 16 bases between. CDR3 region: CASSPAGTTRTQYF. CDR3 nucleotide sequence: TGTGCCAGCAGCCCAGCCGGGACAACTAGGACCCAGTACTTC.

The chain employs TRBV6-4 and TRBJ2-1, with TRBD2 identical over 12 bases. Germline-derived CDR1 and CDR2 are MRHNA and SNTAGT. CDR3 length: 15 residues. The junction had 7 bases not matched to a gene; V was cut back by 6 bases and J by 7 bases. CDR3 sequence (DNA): TGTGCCAGCAGCCCCGGACTAGCGGGAACGAATGAGCAGTTCTTC. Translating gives CASSPGLAGTNEQFF.

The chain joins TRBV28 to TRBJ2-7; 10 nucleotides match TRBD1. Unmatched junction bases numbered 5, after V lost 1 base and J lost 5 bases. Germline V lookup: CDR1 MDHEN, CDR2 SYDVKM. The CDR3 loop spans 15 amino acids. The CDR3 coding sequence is TGTGCCAGCAGTTTATTTCGGGACAGGGGCCACGAGCAGTACTTC. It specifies CASSLFRDRGHEQYF.

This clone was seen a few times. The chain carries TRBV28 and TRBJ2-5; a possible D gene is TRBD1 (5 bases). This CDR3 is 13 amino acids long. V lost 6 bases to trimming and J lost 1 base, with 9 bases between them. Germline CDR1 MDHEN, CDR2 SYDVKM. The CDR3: CASRKGIQETQYF. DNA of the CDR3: TGTGCCAGCAGGAAGGGGATCCAAGAGACCCAGTACTTC.

The CDR3 sequence: CAWSAETYEQYF. CDR3 nucleotides: TGTGCCTGGAGTGCGGAAACCTACGAGCAGTACTTC. The chain uses TRBV30 and TRBJ2-7; D is undetermined. In germline, CDR1 is GTSNPN, CDR2 SVGIG (reference sequence). CDR3 length: 12 residues. The V gene lost 1 base and the J gene lost 2 bases, with 6 bases spanning the gap.

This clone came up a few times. The DNA for the CDR3 is TGTGCCAGCAGCTGGACAGGGCCCGAGCAGTACTTC. It specifies CASSWTGPEQYF. V and J are TRBV7-6 and TRBJ2-7; 8 bases align to TRBD1. Germline loops: CDR1 SGHVS, CDR2 FNYEAQ. CDR3 length equals 12 residues. Trimming cost V 4 bases and J 6 bases; bases outside gene matches: 2.

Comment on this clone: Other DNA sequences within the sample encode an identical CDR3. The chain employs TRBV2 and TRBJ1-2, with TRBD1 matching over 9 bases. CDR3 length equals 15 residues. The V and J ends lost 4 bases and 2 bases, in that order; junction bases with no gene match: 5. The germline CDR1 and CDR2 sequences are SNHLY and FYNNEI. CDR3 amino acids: CASSVTGGANYGYTF. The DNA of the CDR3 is TGTGCCAGCAGTGTTACAGGGGGCGCGAACTATGGCTACACCTTC.

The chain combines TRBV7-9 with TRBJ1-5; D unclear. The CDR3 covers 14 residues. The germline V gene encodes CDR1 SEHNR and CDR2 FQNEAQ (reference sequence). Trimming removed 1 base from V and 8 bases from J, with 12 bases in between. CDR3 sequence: CASSLVGVLEPQHF. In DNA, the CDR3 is TGTGCCAGCAGCTTAGTCGGGGTGTTGGAGCCCCAGCATTTT.

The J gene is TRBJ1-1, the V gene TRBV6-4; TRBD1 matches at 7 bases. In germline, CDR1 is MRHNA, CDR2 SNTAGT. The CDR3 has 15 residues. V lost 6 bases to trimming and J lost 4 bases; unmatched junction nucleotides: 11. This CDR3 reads CASRGQASGGTEAFF. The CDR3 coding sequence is TGTGCCAGCAGGGGGCAGGCTTCAGGGGGCACTGAAGCTTTCTTT.

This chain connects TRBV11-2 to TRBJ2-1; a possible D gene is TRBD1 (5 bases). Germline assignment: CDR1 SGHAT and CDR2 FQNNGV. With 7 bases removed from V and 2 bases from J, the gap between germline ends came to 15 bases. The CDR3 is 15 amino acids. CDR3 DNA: TGTGCCAGCAACCTTGTGTGGGGCCCCTACAATGAGCAGTTCTTC. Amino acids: CASNLVWGPYNEQFF.

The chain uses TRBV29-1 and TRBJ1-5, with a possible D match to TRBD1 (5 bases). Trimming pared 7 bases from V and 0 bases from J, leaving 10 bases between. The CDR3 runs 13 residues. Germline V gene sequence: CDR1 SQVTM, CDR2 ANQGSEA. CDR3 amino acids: CSAQGFSNQPQHF. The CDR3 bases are TGCAGCGCTCAGGGATTTAGCAATCAGCCCCAGCATTTT.

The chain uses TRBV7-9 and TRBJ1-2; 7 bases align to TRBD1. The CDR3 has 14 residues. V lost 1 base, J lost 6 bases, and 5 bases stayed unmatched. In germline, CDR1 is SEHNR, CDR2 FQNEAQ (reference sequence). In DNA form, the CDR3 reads TGTGCCAGCAGCTTAGGCGGCAGGGGGGATGGCTACACCTTC. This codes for CASSLGGRGDGYTF. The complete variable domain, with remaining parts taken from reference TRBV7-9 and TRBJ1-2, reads DTGVSQNPRHKITKRGQNVTFRCDPISEHNRLYWYRQTLGQGPEFLTYFQNEAQLEKSRLLSDRFSAERPKGSFSTLEIQRTEQGDSAMYLCASSLGGRGDGYTFGSGTRLTVV.

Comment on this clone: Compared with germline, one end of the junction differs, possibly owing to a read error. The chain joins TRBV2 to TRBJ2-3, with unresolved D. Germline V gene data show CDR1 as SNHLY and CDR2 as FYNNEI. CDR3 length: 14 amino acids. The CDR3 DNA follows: TGTGCCAACAGTATTGAAGTTAGCACAGATACGCAGTATTTT. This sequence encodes CANSIEVSTDTQYF.

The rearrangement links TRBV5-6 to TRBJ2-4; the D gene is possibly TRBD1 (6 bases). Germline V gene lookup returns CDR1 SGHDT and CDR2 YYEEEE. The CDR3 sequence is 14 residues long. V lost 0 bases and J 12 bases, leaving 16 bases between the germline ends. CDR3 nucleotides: TGTGCCAGCAGCTTGGTGATACAGGGAAGGGGTCAGTACTTC. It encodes CASSLVIQGRGQYF. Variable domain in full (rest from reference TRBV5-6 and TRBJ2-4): DAGVTQSPTHLIKTRGQQVTLRCSPKSGHDTVSWYQQALGQGPQFIFQYYEEEERQRGNFPDRFSGHQFPNYSSELNVNALLLGDSALYLCASSLVIQGRGQYFGAGTRLSVL.

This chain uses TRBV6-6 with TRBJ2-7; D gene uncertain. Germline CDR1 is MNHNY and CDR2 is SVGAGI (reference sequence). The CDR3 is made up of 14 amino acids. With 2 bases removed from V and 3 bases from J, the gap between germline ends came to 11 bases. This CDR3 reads CASSYDPALYEQYF. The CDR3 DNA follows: TGTGCCAGCAGTTACGATCCGGCTCTCTACGAGCAGTACTTC.

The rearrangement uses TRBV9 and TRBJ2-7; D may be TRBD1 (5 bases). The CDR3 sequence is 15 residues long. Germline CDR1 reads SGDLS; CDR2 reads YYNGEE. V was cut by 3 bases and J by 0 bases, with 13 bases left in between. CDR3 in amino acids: CASSGGPQSSYEQYF. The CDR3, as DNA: TGTGCCAGCAGCGGGGGCCCTCAATCCTCCTACGAGCAGTACTTC.